The following is a T cell receptor (beta chain) sequence with its context. Its target antigen remains unknown. The input lacks base qualities; no much larger clone sits a single base away. The data derive from a study of T cell changes during pregnancy in multiple sclerosis (dated by TCRdb to about 2019). In terms of the full investigation: In women with multiple sclerosis, the researchers looked at how the T cell repertoire shifted as pregnancy progressed.

From cysteine to phenylalanine, the CDR3 is 13 amino acids long. CDR3 DNA only is kept here, 39 bases in frame from base 1. Reading the germline V gene (reference sequence) gives CDR1 LNHDA and CDR2 SQIVND. The germline V end is reduced by 0 bases and the J end by 11 bases; junction bases left unmatched: 4. Receptor amplification or capture employed the immunoSEQ multiplex PCR assay. TCRdb's version of the immuneACCESS table is confined to in-frame rearrangements and falls short of the full clone set. An unresolved V gene accounts for under half of the shortfall where checked; the remainder is of unknown origin. The sample table lists tens of thousands of clones, around 93% of them with a count of one. The ten largest account for about 3.7% of the sample.

The sequence derives from a female donor in good health, enrolled as a control in a pregnancy study. The chain couples TRBV19 to TRBJ1-1, and TRBD1 aligns with 9 junction nucleotides. This material consisted of peripheral blood, taken after pregnancy. DNA sequence: TGTGCCAGTAGTATAGAGGGACAGGGACGGGCTTTCTTT. Its protein product is CASSIEGQGRAFF.